This TCR beta chain stems from a study of CD4 and CD8 cells across lung adenocarcinoma regions. In TCRdb, the PCR reads were re-called with MiXCR into one record per CDR3 protein. The sample lists about 4,000 distinct CDR3 sequences, around 54% occurring once. V was trimmed by 3 bases and J by 4 bases, leaving 17 bases between them. Germline V gene sequence: CDR1 MNHNS, CDR2 SASEGT. The CDR3 has 16 residues. Localized lung adenocarcinoma, a non-small cell lung cancer, affected the donors. The TCR was taken from a female donor with lung adenocarcinoma. The CD4 and CD8 labels of this study may be unreliable. V and J are TRBV6-1 and TRBJ2-3; tentatively, D is TRBD1 or TRBD2 (5 bases each). The material sequenced was CD4+ T cells from the margin of a lung tumor. The CDR3 sequence: CASSDTRDGRPDTQYF. The DNA of the CDR3 is TGTGCCAGCAGTGACACCCGGGACGGGCGCCCAGATACGCAGTATTTT.